This TCR beta chain was recovered during a study of blood T cell repertoires in COVID-19 (TCRdb year 2020). For the wider study: The collaborator samples originated in the United States, Italy and Spain and spanned the acute and convalescent phases of COVID-19. The repertoires were released in a freely available public database meant as a resource for research on the immune response to SARS-CoV-2. Subjects who had been exposed to COVID-19, were actively infected with it, or had recovered from it provided the deeply sampled blood TCRbeta repertoires that made up the dataset. Where available, HLA class I and class II types were taken from metadata supplied by the sample provider and were not determined by assay-based typing. The sample metadata nearly always contained a de-identified subject ID, COVID-19 status, age in years and sex. The material from the prospective study consisted of cDNA or gDNA derived from T cells, B-cell-depleted T cells, or PBMCs. The samples were drawn from the first 160 participants of the ongoing ImmuneRACE study and from more than 1,000 subjects provided by 6 global collaborators.

TCRbeta CDR3 regions were amplified from genomic DNA using the immunoSEQ Assay, a bias-controlled multiplex PCR. Processing in the source paper ran as follows. Within the assay, amplification of reference gene primers was used to estimate how many nucleated cells each sample contained. Sequence reads were collapsed and filtered to measure the absolute abundance of every unique TCRbeta CDR3 rearrangement. For each sample, productive Simpson clonality was calculated as the square root of Simpson's diversity index across productive rearrangements. TCRdb carries this immuneACCESS record with in-frame sequences only. Its versions omit some clonotypes, under half of them owing to an unresolved V gene in the studies checked, with the rest unexplained. The V and J calls and the clone size are those of that table, but D and trimming were determined from the DNA. The sample contains more than 95,000 clones, about 85% of them found a single time. The ten largest clones add up to about 3% of the sample.

What the research found in general, with its limitations: The quantity of clinical and demographic metadata differed by source and by participant and was supplied without curation.

Worth noting for this clone: What this receptor recognizes is not known. No quality values exist for individual bases; no much larger clone is one base distant.

In Seattle, one collaborating source enrolled patients while the infection was active and tracked those patients longitudinally over the course of disease. Whole blood was collected in K2EDTA tubes by collaborating institutions according to the institutions' own protocols. Collaborator samples were shipped for TCRbeta analysis as frozen whole blood, isolated PBMCs, or DNA extracted from either sample type. Reading the germline V gene gives CDR1 MNHNS and CDR2 SASEGT. Unmatched junction bases come to 7, with V trimmed by 2 bases and J by 0 bases. The CDR3 runs 18 amino acids, cysteine and phenylalanine included. The kept DNA is CDR3 alone, 54 bases in frame from the first base.

The chain joins TRBV6-1 to TRBJ1-5, and 10 bases in between align with TRBD1. Material for sequencing was peripheral blood. The clonotype comes from a woman over 75 with COVID-19, enrolled during active disease. CDR3 sequence: CASSEYGTGVRSNQPQHF. The DNA sequence follows: TGTGCCAGCAGTGAATACGGGACAGGGGTTCGTAGCAATCAGCCCCAGCATTTT.